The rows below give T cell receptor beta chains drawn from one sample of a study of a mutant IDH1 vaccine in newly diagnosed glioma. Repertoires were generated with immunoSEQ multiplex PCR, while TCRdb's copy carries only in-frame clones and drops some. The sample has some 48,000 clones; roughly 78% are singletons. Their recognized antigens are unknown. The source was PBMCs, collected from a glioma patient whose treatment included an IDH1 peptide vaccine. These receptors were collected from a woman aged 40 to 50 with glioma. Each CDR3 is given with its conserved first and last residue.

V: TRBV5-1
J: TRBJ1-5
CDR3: CASSFLGTESQPQHF

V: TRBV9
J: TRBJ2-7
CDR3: CASSLSYEQYF

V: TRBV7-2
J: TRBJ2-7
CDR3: CASSLQGPSYEQYF

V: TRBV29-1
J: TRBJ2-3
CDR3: CSVVVGGGDTQYF

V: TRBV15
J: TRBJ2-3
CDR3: CATSRLTQASTDTQYF

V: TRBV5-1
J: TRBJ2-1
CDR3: CASSSYNEQFF

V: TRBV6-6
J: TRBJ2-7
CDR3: CASRRGDPTYEQYF

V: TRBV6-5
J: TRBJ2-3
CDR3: CASSSRDQEDTQYF

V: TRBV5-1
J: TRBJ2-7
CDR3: CASSGSSVGWYEQYF

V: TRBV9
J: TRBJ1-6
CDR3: CASSPDGRGRGYNSPLHF

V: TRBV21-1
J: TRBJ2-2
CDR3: CLNLRGPNTGELFF

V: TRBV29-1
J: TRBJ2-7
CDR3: CSSRTGKGEQYF

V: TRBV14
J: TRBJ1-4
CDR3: CASSQLGKLFF

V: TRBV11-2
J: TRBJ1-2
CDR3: CASSFRRDRVARGDGYTF

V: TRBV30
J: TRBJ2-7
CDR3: CAWSLTGNEQYF

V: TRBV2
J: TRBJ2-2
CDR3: CASPREGVTGELFF

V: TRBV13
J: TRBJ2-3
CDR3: CASSPTITDTQYF

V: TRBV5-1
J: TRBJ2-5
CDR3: CASSLAGSGEWSQYF

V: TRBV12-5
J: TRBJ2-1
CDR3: CASGLSDPMKQFF

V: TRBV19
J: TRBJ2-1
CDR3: CASSSRGAGANEQFF

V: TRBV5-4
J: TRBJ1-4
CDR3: CASSRQTGLNEKLFF

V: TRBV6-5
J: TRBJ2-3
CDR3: CASSFRYTDTQYF

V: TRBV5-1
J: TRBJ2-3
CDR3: CASSVGLAGATDTQYF

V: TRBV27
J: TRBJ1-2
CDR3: CASSVSRSTYGYTF

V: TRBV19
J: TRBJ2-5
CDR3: CASSIMGLRASGETQYF

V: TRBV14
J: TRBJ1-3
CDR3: CASSWVSGNTIYF

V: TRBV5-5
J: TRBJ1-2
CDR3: CASSPFTGTGGYGYTF

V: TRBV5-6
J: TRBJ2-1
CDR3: CASSSRQEPNEQFF

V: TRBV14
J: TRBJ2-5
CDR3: CASSPWRGGGGQETQYF

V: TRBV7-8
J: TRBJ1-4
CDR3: CASSLRGNEKLFF

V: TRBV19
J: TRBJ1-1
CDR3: CASLGRNKDKMNTEAFF

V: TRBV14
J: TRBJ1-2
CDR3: CASSQSQGYGYTF

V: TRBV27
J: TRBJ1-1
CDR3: CASYIGGGPGNTEAFF

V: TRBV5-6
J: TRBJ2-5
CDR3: CASRVTVSSQETQYF

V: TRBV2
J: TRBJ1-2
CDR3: CASSENWEYGYTF

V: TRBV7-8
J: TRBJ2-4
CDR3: CASSLARLSIGNIQYF

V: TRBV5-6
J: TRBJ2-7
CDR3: CASSLTSGSTYF

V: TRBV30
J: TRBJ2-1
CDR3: CAWRAGLADYNEQFF

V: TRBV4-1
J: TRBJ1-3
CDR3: CASSQPPGDLTIGNTIYF

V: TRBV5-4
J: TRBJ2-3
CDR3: CASRRDTDTQYF

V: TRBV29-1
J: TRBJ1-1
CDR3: CSVGDPWRNTEAFF